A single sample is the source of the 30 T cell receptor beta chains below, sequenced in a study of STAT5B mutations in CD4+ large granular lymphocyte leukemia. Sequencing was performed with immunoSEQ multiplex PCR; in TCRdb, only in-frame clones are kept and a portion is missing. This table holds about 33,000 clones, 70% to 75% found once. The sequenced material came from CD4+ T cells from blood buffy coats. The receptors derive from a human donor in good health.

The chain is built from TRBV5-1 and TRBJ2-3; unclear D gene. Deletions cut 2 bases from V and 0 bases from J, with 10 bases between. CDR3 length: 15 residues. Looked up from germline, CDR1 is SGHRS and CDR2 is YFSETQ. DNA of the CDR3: TGCGCCAGCAGCTTTATATTAGGCAGCACAGATACGCAGTATTTT. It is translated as CASSFILGSTDTQYF. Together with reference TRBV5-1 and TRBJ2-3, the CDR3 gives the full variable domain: KAGVTQTPRYLIKTRGQQVTLSCSPISGHRSVSWYQQTPGQGLQFLFEYFSETQRNKGNFPGRFSGRQFSNSRSEMNVSTLELGDSALYLCASSFILGSTDTQYFGPGTRLTVL.

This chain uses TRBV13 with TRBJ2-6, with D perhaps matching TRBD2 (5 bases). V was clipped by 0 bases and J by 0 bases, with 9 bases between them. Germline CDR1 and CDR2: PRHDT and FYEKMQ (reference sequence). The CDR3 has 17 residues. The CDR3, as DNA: TGTGCCAGCAGCTTAGGCCGGGGTGACTCTGGGGCCAACGTCCTGACTTTC. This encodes CASSLGRGDSGANVLTF.

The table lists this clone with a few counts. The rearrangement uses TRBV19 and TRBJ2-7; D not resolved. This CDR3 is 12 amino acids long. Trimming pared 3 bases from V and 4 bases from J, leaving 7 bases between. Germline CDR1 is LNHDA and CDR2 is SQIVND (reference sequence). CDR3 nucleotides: TGTGCCAGTAGTATTCCGTCGTACGAGCAGTACTTC. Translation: CASSIPSYEQYF.

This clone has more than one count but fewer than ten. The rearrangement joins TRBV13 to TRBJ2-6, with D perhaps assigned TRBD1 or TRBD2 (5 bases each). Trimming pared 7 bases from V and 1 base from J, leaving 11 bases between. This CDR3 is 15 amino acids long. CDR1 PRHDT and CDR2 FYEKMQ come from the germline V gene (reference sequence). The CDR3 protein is CASTAWGSGANVLTF. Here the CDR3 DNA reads TGTGCCAGCACCGCCTGGGGGTCTGGGGCCAACGTCCTGACTTTC.

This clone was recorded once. CDR3 region: CASRVGGNDELFF. CDR3 sequence (DNA): TGCGCCAGCAGGGTAGGGGGAAATGACGAGCTGTTTTTT. This chain joins TRBV5-1 and TRBJ2-2; tentative D call: TRBD1 (6 bases). There are 13 residues in the CDR3. Germline V CDR1 and CDR2: SGHRS, YFSETQ. V dropped 5 bases and J dropped 11 bases, with 16 bases sitting between them.

In DNA form, the CDR3 reads TGTGCCAGCAGCGTAGCTCTGGGGGCCGTAGAGACCCAGTACTTC. Translated, it gives CASSVALGAVETQYF. The J gene is TRBJ2-5, the V gene TRBV9, with D tentatively TRBD1 (6 bases). CDR1 and CDR2 (germline): SGDLS, YYNGEE. The CDR3 is made up of 15 amino acids. The V end was cut by 0 bases, the J end by 4 bases, with 13 bases between.

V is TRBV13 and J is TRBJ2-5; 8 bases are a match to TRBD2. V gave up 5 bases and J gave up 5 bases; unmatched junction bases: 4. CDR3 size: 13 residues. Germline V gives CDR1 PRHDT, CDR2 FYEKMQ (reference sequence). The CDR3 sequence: CASSTRGGETQYF. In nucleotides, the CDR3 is TGTGCCAGCAGCACCCGGGGGGGGGAGACCCAGTACTTC.

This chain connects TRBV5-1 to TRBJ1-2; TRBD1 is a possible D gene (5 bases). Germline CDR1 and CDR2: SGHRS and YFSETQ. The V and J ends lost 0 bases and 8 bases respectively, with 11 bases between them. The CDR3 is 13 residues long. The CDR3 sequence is CASSLDGGGGYTF. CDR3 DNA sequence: TGCGCCAGCAGCTTGGACGGGGGAGGAGGCTACACCTTC.

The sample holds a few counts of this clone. The CDR3 is CASSPDRVGRPQHF. The CDR3 nucleotides read TGTGCCAGCTCACCGGATCGGGTCGGGCGGCCCCAGCATTTT. The V gene is TRBV18, the J gene TRBJ1-5; no definite D call. Trimming pared 3 bases from V and 9 bases from J, leaving 15 bases between. CDR1 is KGHSH, CDR2 LQKENI, per germline. This CDR3 is built from 14 residues.

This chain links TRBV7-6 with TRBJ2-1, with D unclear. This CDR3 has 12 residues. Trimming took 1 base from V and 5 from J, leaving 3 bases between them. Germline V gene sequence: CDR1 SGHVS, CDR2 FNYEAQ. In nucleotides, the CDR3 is TGTGCCAGCAGCTTAGTCGACAATGAGCAGTTCTTC. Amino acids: CASSLVDNEQFF.

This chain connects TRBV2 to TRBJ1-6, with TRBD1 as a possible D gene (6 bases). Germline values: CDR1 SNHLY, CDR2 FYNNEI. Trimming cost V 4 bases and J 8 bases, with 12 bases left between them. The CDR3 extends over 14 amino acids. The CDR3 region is CASSGDTSYSPLHF. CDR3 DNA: TGTGCCAGCAGTGGGGACACTTCCTATTCACCCCTCCACTTT.

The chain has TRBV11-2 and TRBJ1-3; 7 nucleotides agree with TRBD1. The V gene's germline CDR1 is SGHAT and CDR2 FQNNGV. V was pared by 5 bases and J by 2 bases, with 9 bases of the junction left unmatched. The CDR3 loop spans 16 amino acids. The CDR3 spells CASSQNGQEPGNTIYF. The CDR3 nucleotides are TGTGCCAGCAGCCAAAACGGACAGGAGCCTGGAAACACCATATATTTT.

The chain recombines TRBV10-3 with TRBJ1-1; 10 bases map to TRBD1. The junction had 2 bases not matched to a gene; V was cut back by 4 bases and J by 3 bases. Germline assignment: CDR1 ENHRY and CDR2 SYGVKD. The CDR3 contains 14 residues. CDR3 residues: CAISGTGGDTEAFF. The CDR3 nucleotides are TGTGCCATCAGTGGGACAGGGGGGGACACTGAAGCTTTCTTT.

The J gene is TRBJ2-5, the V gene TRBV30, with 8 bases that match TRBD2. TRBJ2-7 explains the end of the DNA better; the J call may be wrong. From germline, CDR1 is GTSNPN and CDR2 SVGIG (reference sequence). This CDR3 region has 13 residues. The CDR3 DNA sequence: TGTGCCTGGAGAACGGGAGGGCTGATCGAGCAGTACTTC. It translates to CAWRTGGLIEQYF.

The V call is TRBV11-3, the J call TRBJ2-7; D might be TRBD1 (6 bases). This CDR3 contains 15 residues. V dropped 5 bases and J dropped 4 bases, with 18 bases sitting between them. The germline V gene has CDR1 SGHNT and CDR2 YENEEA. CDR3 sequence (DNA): TGTGCCAGCAGCCTGACCAGGGGTGGTTTTTACGAGCAGTACTTC. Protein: CASSLTRGGFYEQYF.

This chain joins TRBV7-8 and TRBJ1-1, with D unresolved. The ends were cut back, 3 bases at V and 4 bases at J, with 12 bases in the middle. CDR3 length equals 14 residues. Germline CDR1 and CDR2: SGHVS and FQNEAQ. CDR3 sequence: CASSFGLRGTEAFF. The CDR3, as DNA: TGTGCCAGCAGCTTTGGTCTCAGAGGCACTGAAGCTTTCTTT.

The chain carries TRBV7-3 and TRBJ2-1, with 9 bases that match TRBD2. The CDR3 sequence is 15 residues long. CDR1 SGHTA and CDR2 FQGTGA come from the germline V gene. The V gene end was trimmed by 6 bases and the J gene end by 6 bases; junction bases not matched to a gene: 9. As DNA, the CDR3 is TGTGCCAGCAGAGCGGGGGGCTCGGCGGGCAATGAGCAGTTCTTC. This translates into CASRAGGSAGNEQFF.

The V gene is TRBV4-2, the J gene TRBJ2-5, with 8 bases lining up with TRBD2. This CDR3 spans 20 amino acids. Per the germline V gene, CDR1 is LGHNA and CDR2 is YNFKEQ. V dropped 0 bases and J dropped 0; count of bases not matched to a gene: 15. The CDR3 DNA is TGTGCCAGCAGCCAAGATGGCTGGCGGGCGTCTAGCGGGTACCAAGAGACCCAGTACTTC. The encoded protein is CASSQDGWRASSGYQETQYF.

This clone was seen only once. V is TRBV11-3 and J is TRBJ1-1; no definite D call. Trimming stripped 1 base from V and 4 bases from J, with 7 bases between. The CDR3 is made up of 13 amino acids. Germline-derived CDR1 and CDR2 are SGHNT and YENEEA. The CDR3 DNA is TGTGCCAGCAGCTTAGTCGCGGGCACTGAAGCTTTCTTT. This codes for CASSLVAGTEAFF.

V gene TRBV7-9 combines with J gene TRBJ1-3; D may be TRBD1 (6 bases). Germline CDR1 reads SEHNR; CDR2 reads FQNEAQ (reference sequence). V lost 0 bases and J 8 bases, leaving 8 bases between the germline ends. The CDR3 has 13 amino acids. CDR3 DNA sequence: TGTGCCAGCAGCTTAGCGGGGGCTGACACCATATATTTT. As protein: CASSLAGADTIYF.

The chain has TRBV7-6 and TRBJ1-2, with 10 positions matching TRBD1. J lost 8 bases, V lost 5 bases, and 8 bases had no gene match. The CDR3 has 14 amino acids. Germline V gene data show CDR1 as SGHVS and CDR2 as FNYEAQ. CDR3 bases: TGTGCCAGCAGCCAGACAGACAGGGGGCTCGGCTACACCTTC. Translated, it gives CASSQTDRGLGYTF.

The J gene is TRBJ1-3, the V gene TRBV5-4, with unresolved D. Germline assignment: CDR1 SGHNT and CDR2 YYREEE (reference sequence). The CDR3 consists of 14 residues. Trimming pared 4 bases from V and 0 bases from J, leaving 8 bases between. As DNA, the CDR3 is TGTGCCAGCAGCCAGGAATTCTCTGGAAACACCATATATTTT. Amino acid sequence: CASSQEFSGNTIYF.

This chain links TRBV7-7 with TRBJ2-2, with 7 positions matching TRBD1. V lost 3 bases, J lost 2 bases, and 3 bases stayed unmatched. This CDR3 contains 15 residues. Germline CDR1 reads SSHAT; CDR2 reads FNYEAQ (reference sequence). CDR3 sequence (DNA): TGTGCCAGCAGCTTCGGGACAGCAAACACCGGGGAGCTGTTTTTT. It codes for CASSFGTANTGELFF.

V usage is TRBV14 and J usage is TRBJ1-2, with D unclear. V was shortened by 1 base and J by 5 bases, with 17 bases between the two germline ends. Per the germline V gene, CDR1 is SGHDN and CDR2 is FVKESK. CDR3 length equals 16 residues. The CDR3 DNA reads TGTGCCAGCAGCCAAGGAAGGCCTCACTTAGGGTATGGCTACACCTTC. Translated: CASSQGRPHLGYGYTF.

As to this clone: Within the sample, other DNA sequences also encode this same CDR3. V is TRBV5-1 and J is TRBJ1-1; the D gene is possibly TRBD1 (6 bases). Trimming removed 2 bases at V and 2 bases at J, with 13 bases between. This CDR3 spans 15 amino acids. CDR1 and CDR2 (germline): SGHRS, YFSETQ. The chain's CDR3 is CASSLDTGINTEAFF. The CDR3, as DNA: TGCGCCAGCAGCTTAGATACAGGGATCAACACTGAAGCTTTCTTT.

Here the CDR3 DNA reads TGTGCCAGCTCGCAATACAGGGGGCAAGACACCGGGGAGCTGTTTTTT. Its translation is CASSQYRGQDTGELFF. The chain joins TRBV18 to TRBJ2-2, with 9 positions matching TRBD1. The germline V gene has CDR1 KGHSH and CDR2 LQKENI. The CDR3 has 16 residues. V shed 6 bases, J shed 3 bases, and the junction held 8 bases outside the gene matches.

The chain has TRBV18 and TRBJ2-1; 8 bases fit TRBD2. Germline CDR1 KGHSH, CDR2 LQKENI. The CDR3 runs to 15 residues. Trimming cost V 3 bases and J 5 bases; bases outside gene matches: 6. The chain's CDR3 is CASSPLAGGNNEQFF. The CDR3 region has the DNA TGTGCCAGCTCACCCTTGGCGGGAGGAAACAATGAGCAGTTCTTC. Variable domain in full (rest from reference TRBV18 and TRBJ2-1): NAGVMQNPRHLVRRRGQEARLRCSPMKGHSHVYWYRQLPEEGLKFMVYLQKENIIDESGMPKERFSAEFPKEGPSILRIQQVVRGDSAAYFCASSPLAGGNNEQFFGPGTRLTVL.

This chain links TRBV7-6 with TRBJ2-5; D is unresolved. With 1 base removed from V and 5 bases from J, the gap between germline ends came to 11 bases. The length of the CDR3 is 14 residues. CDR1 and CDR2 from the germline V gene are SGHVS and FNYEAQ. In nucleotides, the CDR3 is TGTGCCAGCAGCTTAGGCACACCACCCGAGACCCAGTACTTC. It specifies CASSLGTPPETQYF.

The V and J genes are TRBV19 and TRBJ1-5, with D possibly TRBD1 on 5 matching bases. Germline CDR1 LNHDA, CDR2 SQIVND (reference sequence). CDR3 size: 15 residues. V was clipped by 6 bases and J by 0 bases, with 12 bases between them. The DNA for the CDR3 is TGTGCCAGTAGCACTGCTGGGGGTAGCAATCAGCCCCAGCATTTT. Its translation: CASSTAGGSNQPQHF.

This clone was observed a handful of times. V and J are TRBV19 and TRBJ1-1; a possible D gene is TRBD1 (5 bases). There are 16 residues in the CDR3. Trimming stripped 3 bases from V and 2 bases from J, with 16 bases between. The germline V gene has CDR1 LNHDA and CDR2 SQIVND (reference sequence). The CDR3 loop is CASSIQGGVANTEAFF. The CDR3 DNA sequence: TGTGCCAGTAGTATTCAGGGAGGGGTAGCCAACACTGAAGCTTTCTTT.